This record looks at one TCR beta chain sequence and its context. The data were obtained in a study of blood T cell repertoires in COVID-19. Looking at the study overall: Material from acute and convalescent COVID-19 was sourced from the United States, Italy and Spain.

The method was immunoSEQ multiplex PCR; TCRdb's version includes in-frame clones alone and lacks a portion of them. The table includes some 250,000 clones, more than 65% detected once. CDR3 length equals 20 residues. With V trimmed by 3 bases and J by 0 bases, 20 bases remained unmatched. From germline, CDR1 is SGDLS and CDR2 YYNGEE. The specimen was peripheral blood. The TCR comes from a woman aged 18-29 years with acute or convalescent COVID-19. The chain combines TRBV9 with TRBJ1-2, with 7 bases lining up with TRBD1. The CDR3 region is CASSAQTGPVLPISNYGYTF. The CDR3 bases are TGTGCCAGCAGCGCCCAGACAGGGCCTGTTTTACCAATTTCTAACTATGGCTACACCTTC.